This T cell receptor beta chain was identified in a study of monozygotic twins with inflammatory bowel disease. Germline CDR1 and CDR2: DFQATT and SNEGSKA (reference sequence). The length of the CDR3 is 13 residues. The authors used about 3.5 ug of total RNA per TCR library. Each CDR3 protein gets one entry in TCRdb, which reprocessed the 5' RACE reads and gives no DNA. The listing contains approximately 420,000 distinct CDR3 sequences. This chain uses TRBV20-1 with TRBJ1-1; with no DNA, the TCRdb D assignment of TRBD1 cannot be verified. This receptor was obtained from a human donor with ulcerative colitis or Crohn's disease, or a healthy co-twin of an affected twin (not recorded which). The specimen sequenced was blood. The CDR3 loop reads CSAGGGGRGKAFF.